The 21 T cell receptor beta chains listed next were all sequenced from one sample in a study of blood T cell repertoires in COVID-19. Using immunoSEQ multiplex PCR, the repertoire was profiled, and TCRdb retains in-frame clones only, with some absent. The sample consists of 300,000 or so clones, 75% to 90% of them appearing once. Sequencing input: peripheral blood. The receptors come from a middle-aged woman with acute or convalescent COVID-19.

This clone was observed a handful of times. The J gene is TRBJ1-1, the V gene TRBV7-7; 7 nucleotides match TRBD1. CDR1 and CDR2 from the germline V gene are SSHAT and FNYEAQ (reference sequence). This CDR3 is built from 16 residues. With 1 base clipped from V and 0 bases from J, the junction kept 5 bases outside the gene matches. CDR3 bases: TGTGCCAGCAGCTTAGGAGGGACAGTCGTGAACACTGAAGCTTTCTTT. This codes for CASSLGGTVVNTEAFF.

This CDR3 reads CASSEFPGRGYEQYV. The CDR3 region has the DNA TGTGCCAGCAGTGAGTTTCCCGGCCGGGGGTACGAGCAGTACGTC. V and J are TRBV6-1 and TRBJ2-7; perhaps TRBD2 as D (6 bases). With 3 bases removed from V and 4 bases from J, the gap between germline ends came to 16 bases. The CDR3 has 15 amino acids. Germline loops: CDR1 MNHNS, CDR2 SASEGT.

In this sample, this clone turned up a few times. The V gene is TRBV5-1, the J gene TRBJ1-1; TRBD1 might be the D (5 bases). The CDR3 length is 13 residues. V lost 0 bases and J lost 11, with 14 bases in between. Germline V lookup: CDR1 SGHRS, CDR2 YFSETQ. As DNA, the CDR3 is TGCGCCAGCAGCTTGGGGGAGGGGATGGACGCTTTCTTT. Translating gives CASSLGEGMDAFF.

The chain is built from TRBV3-1 (or the pseudogene TRBV3-2) and TRBJ1-3, with D perhaps matching TRBD1 (5 bases). Germline assignment: CDR1 LGHDT and CDR2 YNNKEL (reference sequence). With 1 base removed from V and 9 bases from J, the gap between germline ends came to 13 bases. The CDR3 extends over 14 amino acids. CDR3 in amino acids: CASSQAAQGGTIYF. The CDR3 region has the DNA TGTGCCAGCAGCCAAGCTGCCCAGGGCGGCACCATATATTTT.

Notes on this clone: Other DNA sequences in the same sample also yield this CDR3. The gene calls are TRBV5-5 and TRBJ1-3, with no clear D. This CDR3 has 14 residues. In germline, CDR1 is SGHKS, CDR2 YYEKEE (reference sequence). Trimming pared 0 bases from V and 1 base from J, leaving 5 bases between. As DNA, the CDR3 is TGTGCCAGCAGCTTGGGAGGATCTGGAAACACCATATATTTT. Translating it yields CASSLGGSGNTIYF.

The chain is built from TRBV5-5 and TRBJ2-2; D might be TRBD1 (6 bases). Germline CDR1 reads SGHKS; CDR2 reads YYEKEE (reference sequence). Trimming removed 5 bases at V and 6 bases at J, with 8 bases between. The CDR3 has 12 residues. In DNA, the CDR3 is TGTGCCAGCAGGGCAGGGGCCGGGGAGCTGTTTTTT. The encoded protein is CASRAGAGELFF.

The CDR3 region is CASLRDKSSYEQYV. CDR3 nucleotide sequence: TGTGCCAGCCTCCGAGACAAGAGCTCCTACGAGCAGTACGTC. The V and J genes are TRBV2 and TRBJ2-7; D is unclear. The CDR3 length is 14 residues. Germline-derived CDR1 and CDR2 are SNHLY and FYNNEI. V lost 8 bases and J 0 bases, leaving 14 bases between the germline ends.

The genes are TRBV19 and TRBJ1-6; the match to TRBD1 covers 8 bases. This CDR3 comprises 16 residues. V lost 6 bases to trimming and J lost 2 bases; unmatched junction nucleotides: 6. CDR1 LNHDA and CDR2 SQIVND come from the germline V gene (reference sequence). The CDR3 sequence: CASRSPGQAYNSPLHF. The CDR3 DNA reads TGTGCCAGTAGGTCGCCGGGACAGGCCTATAATTCACCCCTCCACTTT. Full variable domain (remainder filled in from reference TRBV19 and TRBJ1-6): DGGITQSPKYLFRKEGQNVTLSCEQNLNHDAMYWYRQDPGQGLRLIYYSQIVNDFQKGDIAEGYSVSREKKESFPLTVTSAQKNPTAFYLCASRSPGQAYNSPLHFGNGTRLTVT.

The rearrangement uses TRBV24-1 and TRBJ2-7, with D uncertain. The CDR3 extends over 16 amino acids. The V gene lost 4 bases and the J gene lost 0 bases, with 15 bases spanning the gap. CDR1 is KGHDR, CDR2 SFDVKD, per germline. The CDR3, as DNA: TGTGCCACCAGTGACCCCTCTGGCCGGAGCTCCTACGAGCAGTACGTC. It yields the protein CATSDPSGRSSYEQYV.

V usage is TRBV9 and J usage is TRBJ2-3, with TRBD1 matching over 9 bases. This CDR3 has 16 residues. Germline lookup yields CDR1 SGDLS and CDR2 YYNGEE. V dropped 3 bases and J dropped 4; count of bases not matched to a gene: 9. This chain's CDR3 is CASSAVPGQGSDTQYF. The DNA for the CDR3 is TGTGCCAGCAGCGCCGTTCCCGGACAGGGGTCAGATACGCAGTATTTT.

Only one count was recorded for this clone. V gene TRBV20-1 combines with J gene TRBJ1-3; TRBD1 matches at 7 bases. CDR3 length: 15 residues. Germline V gene data show CDR1 as DFQATT and CDR2 as SNEGSKA (reference sequence). After removal of 3 bases from V and 4 bases from J, the junction contained 9 bases not matched to a gene. CDR3 loop: CSASEGPGGGNTIYF. CDR3 in DNA: TGCAGTGCTAGTGAGGGGCCAGGGGGGGGAAACACCATATATTTT.

For this clone: The final CDR3 position lacks the conserved phenylalanine or tryptophan, pointing to a likely read error. No DNA is shown, since the ends of the CDR3 on it are uncertain; the CDR3 is the one TCRdb lists. The CDR3 is CASSDPRHRVL. This sequence joins TRBV19 and TRBJ1-2. Ends included, the CDR3 has 11 residues. Germline V gene data show CDR1 as LNHDA and CDR2 as SQIVND (reference sequence).

This clone was counted between two and nine times. The chain combines TRBV27 with TRBJ1-1, with 7 bases identical to TRBD1. The CDR3 is 14 amino acids. J gave up 3 bases and V 5 bases, and 6 bases lay outside the gene matches. Germline lookup yields CDR1 MNHEY and CDR2 SMNVEV (reference sequence). CDR3 coding DNA: TGTGCCAGCAGTCAGACAGGGTGGGACACTGAAGCTTTCTTT. Encoded protein: CASSQTGWDTEAFF.

This clone was recorded once. The chain joins TRBV6-5 to TRBJ1-3, with D unresolved. The length of the CDR3 is 15 residues. The germline V gene has CDR1 MNHEY and CDR2 SVGAGI. V gave up 6 bases and J gave up 0 bases, with 12 bases separating them. The CDR3 nucleotides read TGTGCCAGCAGCTCACATCAGGTCTCTGGAAACACCATATATTTT. As protein: CASSSHQVSGNTIYF.

The rearrangement joins TRBV12-3 or TRBV12-4 to TRBJ1-1; D remains unclear. The V end was cut by 10 bases, the J end by 5 bases, with 17 bases between. This CDR3 has 13 residues. The CDR3 here is CATQDSRSTEAFF. The CDR3 DNA reads as TGTGCCACCCAGGACTCACGAAGTACTGAAGCTTTCTTT.

The chain has TRBV5-6 and TRBJ1-5; weak D call: TRBD1 (6 bases). The CDR3 length is 14 residues. V lost 3 bases to trimming and J lost 5 bases, with 12 bases between them. The V gene's germline CDR1 is SGHDT and CDR2 YYEEEE. The CDR3 is CASSSGGFDQPQHF. CDR3 DNA sequence: TGTGCCAGCAGCTCGGGGGGCTTCGATCAGCCCCAGCATTTT.

J is TRBJ2-7 and V is TRBV20-1, with 7 bases matching TRBD2. V was clipped by 5 bases and J by 6 bases; unmatched bases: 4. The CDR3 sequence is 11 residues long. CDR1 and CDR2 (germline): DFQATT, SNEGSKA (reference sequence). As DNA, the CDR3 is TGCAGTGCTTTGGTAGCGGGCGAGCAGTACGTC. It encodes CSALVAGEQYV.

V usage is TRBV5-1 and J usage is TRBJ1-1; 9 positions agree with TRBD1. Per the germline V gene, CDR1 is SGHRS and CDR2 is YFSETQ. The CDR3 extends over 17 amino acids. With 5 bases clipped from V and 0 bases from J, the junction kept 11 bases outside the gene matches. The CDR3 DNA follows: TGCGCCAGCAGGGGCGGGACAGGGAGAATTATGAACACTGAAGCTTTCTTT. The encoded protein is CASRGGTGRIMNTEAFF.

A few counts support this clone. CDR3 nucleotide sequence: TGCGCCAGCAGCTTGGAAGACTTGAAGCAGCAGTATTTT. It yields the protein CASSLEDLKQQYF. This chain joins TRBV5-1 and TRBJ2-3; D is undetermined. With 0 bases removed from V and 11 bases from J, the gap between germline ends came to 13 bases. CDR1 is SGHRS, CDR2 YFSETQ, per germline. The length of the CDR3 is 13 residues.

The J gene is TRBJ2-3, the V gene TRBV28; 9 nucleotides align to TRBD2. The V gene's germline CDR1 is MDHEN and CDR2 SYDVKM. The CDR3 covers 16 residues. V lost 5 bases to trimming and J lost 4 bases; unmatched junction nucleotides: 10. The CDR3 region is CASSPIAGVSADTQYF. CDR3 bases: TGTGCCAGCAGTCCCATAGCGGGGGTATCAGCAGATACGCAGTATTTT.

The rearrangement joins TRBV4-2 to TRBJ1-1, with 12 bases matching TRBD1. The germline CDR1 and CDR2 sequences are LGHNA and YNFKEQ. The CDR3 covers 17 residues. With 3 bases clipped from V and 6 bases from J, the junction kept 11 bases outside the gene matches. The DNA of the CDR3 is TGTGCCAGCAGCCAGGGGTCCTGGGGACAGGGGGCGTCTGAAGCTTTCTTT. This sequence encodes CASSQGSWGQGASEAFF.